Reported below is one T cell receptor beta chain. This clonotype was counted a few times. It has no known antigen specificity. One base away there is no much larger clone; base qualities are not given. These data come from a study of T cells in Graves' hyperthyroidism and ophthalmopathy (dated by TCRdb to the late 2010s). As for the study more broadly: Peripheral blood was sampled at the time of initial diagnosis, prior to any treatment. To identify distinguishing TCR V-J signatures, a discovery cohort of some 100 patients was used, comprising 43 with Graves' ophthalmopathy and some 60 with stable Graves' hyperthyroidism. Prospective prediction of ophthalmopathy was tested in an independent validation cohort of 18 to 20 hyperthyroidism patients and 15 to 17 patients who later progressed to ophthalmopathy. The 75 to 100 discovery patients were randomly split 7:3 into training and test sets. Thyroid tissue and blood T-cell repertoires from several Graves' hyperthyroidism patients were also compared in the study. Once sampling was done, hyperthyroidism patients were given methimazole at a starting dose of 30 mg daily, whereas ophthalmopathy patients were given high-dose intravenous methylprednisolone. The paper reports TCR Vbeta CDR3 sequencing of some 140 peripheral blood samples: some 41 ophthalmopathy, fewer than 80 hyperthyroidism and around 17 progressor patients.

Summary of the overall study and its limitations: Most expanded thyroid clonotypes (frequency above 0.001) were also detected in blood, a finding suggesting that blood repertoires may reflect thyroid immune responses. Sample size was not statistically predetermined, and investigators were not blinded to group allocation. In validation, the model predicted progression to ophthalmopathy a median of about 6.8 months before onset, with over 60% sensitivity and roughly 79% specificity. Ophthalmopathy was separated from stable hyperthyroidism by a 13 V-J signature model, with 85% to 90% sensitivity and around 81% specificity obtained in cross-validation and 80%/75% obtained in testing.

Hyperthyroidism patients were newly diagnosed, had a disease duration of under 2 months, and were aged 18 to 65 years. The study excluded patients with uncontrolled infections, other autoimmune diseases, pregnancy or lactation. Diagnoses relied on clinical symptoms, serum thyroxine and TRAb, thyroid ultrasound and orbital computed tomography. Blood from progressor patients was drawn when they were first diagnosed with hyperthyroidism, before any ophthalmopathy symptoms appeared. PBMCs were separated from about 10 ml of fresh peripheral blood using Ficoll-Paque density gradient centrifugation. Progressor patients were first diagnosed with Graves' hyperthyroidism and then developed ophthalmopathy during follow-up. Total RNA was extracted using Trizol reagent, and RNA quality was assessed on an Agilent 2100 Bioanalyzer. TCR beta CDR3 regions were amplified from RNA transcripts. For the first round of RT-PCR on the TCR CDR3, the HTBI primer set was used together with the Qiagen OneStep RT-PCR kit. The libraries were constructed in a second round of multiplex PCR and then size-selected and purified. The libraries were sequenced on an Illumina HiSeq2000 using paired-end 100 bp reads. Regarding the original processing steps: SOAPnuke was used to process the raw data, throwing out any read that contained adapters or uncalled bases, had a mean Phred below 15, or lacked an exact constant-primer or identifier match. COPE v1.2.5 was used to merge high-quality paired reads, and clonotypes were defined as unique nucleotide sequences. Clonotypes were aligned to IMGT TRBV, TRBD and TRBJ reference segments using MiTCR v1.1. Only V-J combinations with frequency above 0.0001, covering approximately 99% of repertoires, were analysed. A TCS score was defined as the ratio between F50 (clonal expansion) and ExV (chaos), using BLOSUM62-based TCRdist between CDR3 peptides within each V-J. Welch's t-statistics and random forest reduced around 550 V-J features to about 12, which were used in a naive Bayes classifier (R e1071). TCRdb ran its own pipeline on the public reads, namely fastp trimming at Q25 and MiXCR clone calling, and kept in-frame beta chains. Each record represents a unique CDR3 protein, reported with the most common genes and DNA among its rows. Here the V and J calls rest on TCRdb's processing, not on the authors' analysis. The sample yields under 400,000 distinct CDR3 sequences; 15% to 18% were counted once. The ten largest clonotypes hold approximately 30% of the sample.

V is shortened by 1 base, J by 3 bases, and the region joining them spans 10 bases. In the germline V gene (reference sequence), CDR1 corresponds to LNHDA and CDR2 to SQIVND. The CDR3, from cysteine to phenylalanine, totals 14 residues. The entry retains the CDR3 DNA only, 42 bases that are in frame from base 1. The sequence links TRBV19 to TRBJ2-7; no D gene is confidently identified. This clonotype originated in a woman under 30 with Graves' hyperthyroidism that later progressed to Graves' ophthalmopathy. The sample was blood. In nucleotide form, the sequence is TGTGCCAGTAGTATAGCCGGGTACGGCTACGAGCAGTACTTC. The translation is CASSIAGYGYEQYF.